The next 17 T cell receptor beta chains were all read from a single sample in a study of blood T cell repertoires in COVID-19. TCRdb keeps only in-frame clones here, not all; method: immunoSEQ multiplex PCR. The sample carries about 390,000 clones, 70% to 90% recorded once. The material sequenced was peripheral blood. These receptors all come from a woman in her sixties with COVID-19, enrolled during active disease.

The chain joins TRBV7-3 to TRBJ2-7; D possibly corresponds to TRBD1 (5 bases). Germline V CDR1 and CDR2: SGHTA, FQGTGA. The V and J ends lost 5 bases and 3 bases respectively, with 14 bases between them. The CDR3 extends over 14 amino acids. The DNA of the CDR3 is TGTGCCAGCAGCCCCGGGCAGGGTCTCTACGAGCAGTACTTC. Residues: CASSPGQGLYEQYF. The full variable domain, completed using reference TRBV7-3 and TRBJ2-7, is GAGVSQTPSNKVTEKGKYVELRCDPISGHTALYWYRQSLGQGPEFLIYFQGTGAADDSGLPNDRFFAVRPEGSVSTLKIQRTERGDSAVYLCASSPGQGLYEQYFGPGTRLTVT.

The CDR3 loop is CASSFRDVNTEAFF. The CDR3 nucleotides read TGCGCCAGCAGCTTTCGGGATGTGAACACTGAAGCTTTCTTT. J is TRBJ1-1 and V is TRBV5-1; no clear D. The V and J ends lost 2 bases and 0 bases respectively, with 8 bases between them. The CDR3 runs to 14 residues. Germline values: CDR1 SGHRS, CDR2 YFSETQ.

This clone occurred once. The CDR3 region is CASNLRQGVRGEAFF. DNA for the CDR3: TGTGCCAGTAACCTCCGACAGGGGGTGAGAGGTGAAGCTTTCTTT. V gene TRBV19 combines with J gene TRBJ1-1; TRBD1 matches at 9 bases. This CDR3 contains 15 residues. The V segment lost 7 bases and the J segment 7 bases; nucleotides outside the gene matches: 13. CDR1 and CDR2 from the germline V gene are LNHDA and SQIVND (reference sequence).

The chain employs TRBV11-2 and TRBJ2-6; no reliable D call. V was shortened by 2 bases and J by 0 bases, with 17 bases between the two germline ends. This CDR3 comprises 19 residues. CDR1 and CDR2 from the germline V gene are SGHAT and FQNNGV. DNA for the CDR3: TGTGCCAGCAGCTTAAAGGCGTGGGCAGGAAACTCTGGGGCCAACGTCCTGACTTTC. Its translation: CASSLKAWAGNSGANVLTF.

The V gene is TRBV5-1, the J gene TRBJ2-1, with 9 positions matching TRBD2. With 0 bases clipped from V and 4 bases from J, the junction kept 8 bases outside the gene matches. The germline CDR1 and CDR2 sequences are SGHRS and YFSETQ. The CDR3 is 17 residues long. The CDR3 coding sequence is TGCGCCAGCAGCTTGGCCGGGATAGCGGGGGCGTACAATGAGCAGTTCTTC. Its translation: CASSLAGIAGAYNEQFF.

The rearrangement links TRBV5-1 to TRBJ1-2; D is possibly TRBD1 (6 bases). The CDR3 totals 15 residues. CDR1 SGHRS and CDR2 YFSETQ come from the germline V gene. Trimming cost V 2 bases and J 2 bases, with 13 bases left between them. The CDR3 region is CASSLTGNQNYGYTF. CDR3 nucleotide sequence: TGCGCCAGCAGCTTAACAGGGAATCAGAACTATGGCTACACCTTC.

The CDR3 region has the DNA TGCGCCAGCAGCTTGTATACCGGGGTCAAGCTGAGCTCCTATAATTCACCCCTCCACTTT. It is translated as CASSLYTGVKLSSYNSPLHF. J is TRBJ1-6 and V is TRBV5-1; D gene ambiguous. This CDR3 is 20 amino acids long. The V gene's germline CDR1 is SGHRS and CDR2 YFSETQ. The ends were cut back, 1 base at V and 0 bases at J, with 20 bases in the middle.

The chain employs TRBV6-2 or TRBV6-3 and TRBJ1-1; D call uncertain. The germline CDR1 and CDR2 sequences are MNHEY and SVGEGT. The CDR3 spans 12 residues. Trimming pared 6 bases from V and 7 bases from J, leaving 12 bases between. The CDR3 region is CASSPRLREAFF. CDR3 bases: TGTGCCAGCAGCCCCCGATTGCGTGAAGCTTTCTTT.

Here the CDR3 DNA reads TGTGCCAGCAGCACCGGGACAGAGCAGTTCTTC. Translating it yields CASSTGTEQFF. The chain has TRBV11-2 and TRBJ2-1; perhaps TRBD1 as D (6 bases). The germline gives CDR1 SGHAT, CDR2 FQNNGV. The CDR3 extends over 11 amino acids. V dropped 5 bases and J dropped 10 bases, with 9 bases sitting between them.

The chain recombines TRBV2 with TRBJ2-5, with TRBD2 as a possible D gene (6 bases). V gave up 5 bases and J gave up 0 bases, with 13 bases separating them. The germline V gene encodes CDR1 SNHLY and CDR2 FYNNEI. The CDR3 is 15 amino acids. The CDR3 sequence: CASSTSFGYQETQYF. CDR3 nucleotides: TGTGCCAGCAGTACTAGCTTCGGGTACCAAGAGACCCAGTACTTC.

The chain uses TRBV5-1 and TRBJ2-3; 8 bases map to TRBD1. Per the germline V gene, CDR1 is SGHRS and CDR2 is YFSETQ. CDR3 size: 17 residues. Trimming at V came to 0 bases and at J to 0 bases, leaving 6 bases not matched to a gene. CDR3 sequence reads: CASSLAPTGASTDTQYF. Here the CDR3 DNA reads TGCGCCAGCAGCTTGGCCCCGACAGGGGCTAGCACAGATACGCAGTATTTT.

This clone was counted between two and nine times. The chain has TRBV7-9 and TRBJ1-3; TRBD1 matches 10 bases. CDR3 length: 14 amino acids. V lost 5 bases to trimming and J lost 5 bases; unmatched junction nucleotides: 3. Germline assignment: CDR1 SEHNR and CDR2 FQNEAQ (reference sequence). This CDR3 is CASSRTGGRNTIYF. In DNA, the CDR3 is TGTGCCAGCAGCCGGACAGGGGGTCGAAACACCATATATTTT.

This clone was observed a few times. CDR3 residues: CASSYWTSGAGETQYF. The CDR3 DNA reads as TGTGCCAGCAGTTACTGGACTAGCGGGGCCGGAGAGACCCAGTACTTC. This chain links TRBV6-2 or TRBV6-3 with TRBJ2-5; the match to TRBD2 covers 12 bases. The CDR3 has 16 amino acids. The germline V gene encodes CDR1 MNHEY and CDR2 SVGEGT. Trimming at V came to 1 base and at J to 4 bases, leaving 4 bases not matched to a gene.

A single count supports this clone. V gene TRBV19 combines with J gene TRBJ1-1; D call uncertain. The CDR3 covers 11 residues. Trimming shortened V by 7 bases and J by 5 bases, and 8 bases separated the two germline ends. Per the germline V gene, CDR1 is LNHDA and CDR2 is SQIVND (reference sequence). CDR3 DNA sequence: TGTGCCAGTATACGGGGAACTGAAGCTTTCTTT. Translating it yields CASIRGTEAFF.

This clone occurred once. The rearrangement uses TRBV5-1 and TRBJ2-5; D is possibly TRBD1 (5 bases). The CDR3 runs 14 residues. Germline V CDR1 and CDR2: SGHRS, YFSETQ. V was trimmed by 4 bases and J by 5 bases, leaving 15 bases between them. CDR3 bases: TGCGCCAGCAGCCGAACAGGCTCCCTGGAGACCCAGTACTTC. The encoded protein is CASSRTGSLETQYF.

The chain combines TRBV25-1 with TRBJ2-7; maybe TRBD2 (5 bases). Trimming left V 1 base short and J 3 bases short, with 10 bases between. The germline gives CDR1 MGHDK, CDR2 SYGVNS. This CDR3 has 14 residues. CDR3 residues: CASSELGGLYEQYF. CDR3 sequence (DNA): TGTGCCAGCAGTGAATTAGGCGGGCTCTACGAGCAGTACTTC.

The rearrangement uses TRBV6-1 and TRBJ2-7; 13 bases align to TRBD2. The germline V gene encodes CDR1 MNHNS and CDR2 SASEGT. The CDR3 consists of 17 residues. Trimming took 2 bases from V and 0 from J; bases not matched to a gene: 4. CDR3 loop: CASSERTSGGPSYEQYF. Here the CDR3 DNA reads TGTGCCAGCAGTGAACGGACTAGCGGGGGCCCCTCCTACGAGCAGTACTTC.